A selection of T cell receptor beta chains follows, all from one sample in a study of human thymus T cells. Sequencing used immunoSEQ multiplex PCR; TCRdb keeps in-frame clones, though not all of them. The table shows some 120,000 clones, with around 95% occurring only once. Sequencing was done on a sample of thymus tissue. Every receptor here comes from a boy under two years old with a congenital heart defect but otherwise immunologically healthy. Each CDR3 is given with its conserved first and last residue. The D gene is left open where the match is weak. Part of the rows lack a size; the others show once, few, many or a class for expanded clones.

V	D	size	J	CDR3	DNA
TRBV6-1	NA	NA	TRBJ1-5	CASSEKQGNQPQHF	TGTGCCAGCAGCGAAAAACAGGGCAATCAGCCCCAGCATTTT
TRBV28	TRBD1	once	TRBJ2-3	CASSRLDRAGTDTQYF	TGTGCCAGCAGCCGACTCGACAGGGCTGGCACAGATACGCAGTATTTT
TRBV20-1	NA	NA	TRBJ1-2	CSARDVGGYTF	TGCAGTGCTAGAGATGTGGGAGGCTACACCTTC
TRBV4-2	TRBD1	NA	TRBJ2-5	CASSETGGVQETQYF	TGTGCCAGCAGCGAAACAGGGGGCGTTCAAGAGACCCAGTACTTC
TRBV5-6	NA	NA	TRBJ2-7	CASSSDRTAYEQYF	TGTGCCAGCAGCTCAGACAGGACAGCCTACGAGCAGTACTTC
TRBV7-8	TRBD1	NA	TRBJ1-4	CASSPRQGANEKLFF	TGTGCCAGCAGCCCGCGACAGGGTGCTAATGAAAAACTGTTTTTT
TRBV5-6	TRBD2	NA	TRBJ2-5	CASSLEGSGGAETQYF	TGTGCCAGCAGCTTGGAGGGTAGCGGGGGGGCGGAGACCCAGTACTTC
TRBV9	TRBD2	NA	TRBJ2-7	CASSVPASGGLEQYF	TGTGCCAGCAGCGTACCCGCTAGCGGGGGGTTGGAGCAGTACTTC
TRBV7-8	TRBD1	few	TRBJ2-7	CASSQDRAITYEQYF	TGTGCCAGCAGCCAAGACAGGGCCATTACCTACGAGCAGTACTTC
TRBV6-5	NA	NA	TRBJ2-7	CASSYGVSYEQYF	TGTGCCAGCAGTTACGGGGTCTCCTACGAGCAGTACTTC
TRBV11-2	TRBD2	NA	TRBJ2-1	CASSSFIGGNEQFF	TGTGCCAGCAGCTCATTCATCGGGGGGAATGAGCAGTTCTTC
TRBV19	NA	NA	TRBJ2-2	CASSISVKTAWGTGELFF	TGTGCCAGTAGTATATCTGTAAAGACGGCGTGGGGCACCGGGGAGCTGTTTTTT
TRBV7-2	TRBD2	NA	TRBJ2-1	CASSLTSGGAYEQFF	TGTGCCAGCAGCCTGACTAGCGGGGGGGCCTATGAGCAGTTCTTC
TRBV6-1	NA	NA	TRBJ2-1	CASSEITPGVRYNEQFF	TGTGCCAGCAGTGAAATAACCCCAGGGGTTAGGTACAATGAGCAGTTCTTC
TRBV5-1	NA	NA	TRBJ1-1	CASSLAAGSGGTEAFF	TGCGCCAGCAGCTTGGCCGCTGGCTCAGGCGGCACTGAAGCTTTCTTT
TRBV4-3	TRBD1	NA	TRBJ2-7	CASSQPPYTPGQGKNEQYF	TGCGCCAGCAGCCAACCACCATATACACCGGGACAGGGAAAAAACGAGCAGTACTTC
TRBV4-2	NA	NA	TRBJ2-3	CASAAGQAVTTDTQYF	TGTGCCAGCGCCGCAGGGCAAGCGGTTACCACAGATACGCAGTATTTT
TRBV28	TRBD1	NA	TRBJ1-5	CASSSTGTGGEPQHF	TGTGCCAGCAGTTCCACCGGGACAGGGGGTGAGCCCCAGCATTTT
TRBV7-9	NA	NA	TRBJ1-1	CASKGEGTEAFF	TGTGCCAGCAAAGGAGAGGGAACTGAAGCTTTCTTT
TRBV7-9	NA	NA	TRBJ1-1	CASSPKGPQNTEAFF	TGTGCCAGCAGCCCAAAGGGACCCCAGAACACTGAAGCTTTCTTT
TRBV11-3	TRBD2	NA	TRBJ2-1	CASSLEPTSGGGEQFF	TGTGCCAGCAGCTTAGAACCGACTAGCGGGGGTGGTGAGCAGTTCTTC
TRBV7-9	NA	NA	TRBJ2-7	CASSLYGPFRGFSYEQYF	TGTGCCAGCAGCTTATATGGCCCTTTTCGAGGGTTCTCCTACGAGCAGTACTTC
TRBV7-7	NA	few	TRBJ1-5	CASSLDDDLRSNQPQHF	TGTGCTAGCAGCTTAGACGACGACCTCCGGAGCAATCAGCCCCAGCATTTT
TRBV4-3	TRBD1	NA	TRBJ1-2	CASSQDRRTGGAYGYTF	TGCGCCAGCAGCCAAGATCGCCGGACAGGGGGCGCCTATGGCTACACCTTC
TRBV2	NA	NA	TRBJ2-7	CASSRTAPYEQYF	TGTGCCAGCAGCAGGACAGCCCCATACGAGCAGTACTTC
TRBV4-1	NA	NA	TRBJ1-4	CASRQTNEKLFF	TGCGCCAGCAGGCAAACTAATGAAAAACTGTTTTTT
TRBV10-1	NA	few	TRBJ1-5	CASIGDQPQHF	TGCGCCAGCATCGGGGATCAGCCCCAGCATTTT
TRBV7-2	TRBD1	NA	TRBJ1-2	CASSLFSTGTGSYGYTF	TGTGCCAGCAGCTTGTTCTCAACCGGGACAGGGTCCTATGGCTACACCTTC
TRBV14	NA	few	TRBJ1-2	CASSLPRSYGYTF	TGTGCCAGCAGCCTACCACGGAGCTATGGCTACACCTTC
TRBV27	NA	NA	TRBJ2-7	CASSFRLFGEQYF	TGTGCCAGCAGTTTTCGGCTCTTCGGCGAGCAGTACTTC
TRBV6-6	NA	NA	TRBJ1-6	CASSYRDNSPLHF	TGTGCCAGCAGTTACAGGGATAATTCACCCCTCCACTTT